The 2 T cell receptor beta chains in this list originate from one sample, sequenced in a study of T cell repertoires in cytomegalovirus infection. TCRdb re-analysed the reads in MiXCR, keeping a single row per CDR3 protein. The top ten hold roughly 16% of the sample, which has a few hundred thousand distinct CDR3 sequences, less than 9.5% seen once. The sequenced sample was PBMCs. Source of these receptors: a human donor in good health (CMV status not recorded). Some clones in this sample may be carry-over from other donors' samples.

This clonotype was recorded at least ten times. This rearrangement joins TRBV7-8 to TRBJ2-2, with TRBD2 matching 9 bases. CDR1 is SGHVS, CDR2 FQNEAQ, per germline. The CDR3 has 20 amino acids. V lost 7 bases to trimming and J lost 0 bases; unmatched junction nucleotides: 18. The CDR3 nucleotides read TGTGCCAGCACGAACGGGACTAGCCGGAATATCTTCGCGAACACCGGGGAGCTGTTTTTT. Translated: CASTNGTSRNIFANTGELFF.

This clonotype has at least ten counts. The chain recombines TRBV7-2 with TRBJ1-1; possible D gene TRBD1, 5 bases. The CDR3 has 15 amino acids. Trimming took 1 base from V and 1 from J, leaving 10 bases between them. Per germline, CDR1 SGHTA and CDR2 FQGNSA. The CDR3 reads CASSLVGGANTEAFF. CDR3 bases: TGTGCCAGCAGCTTAGTTGGAGGGGCGAACACTGAAGCTTTCTTT.